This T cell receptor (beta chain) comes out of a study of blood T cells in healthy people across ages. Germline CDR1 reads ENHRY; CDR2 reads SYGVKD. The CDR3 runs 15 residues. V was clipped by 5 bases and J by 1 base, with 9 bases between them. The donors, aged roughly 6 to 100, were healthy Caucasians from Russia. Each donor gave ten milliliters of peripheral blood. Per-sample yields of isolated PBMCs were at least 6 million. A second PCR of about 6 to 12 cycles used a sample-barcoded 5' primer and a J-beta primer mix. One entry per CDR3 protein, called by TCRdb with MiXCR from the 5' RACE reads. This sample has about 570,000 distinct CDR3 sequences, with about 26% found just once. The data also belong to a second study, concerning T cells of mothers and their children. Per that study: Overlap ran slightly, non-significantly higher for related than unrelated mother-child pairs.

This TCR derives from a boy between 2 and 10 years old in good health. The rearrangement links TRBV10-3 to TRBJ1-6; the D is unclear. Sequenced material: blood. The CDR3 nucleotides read TGTGCCATCAGTAGGAAGTTATCCTATAATTCACCCCTCCACTTT. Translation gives CAISRKLSYNSPLHF.